This T cell receptor (beta chain) was sequenced in a study of blood T cells in healthy people across ages. Germline V gives CDR1 SEHNR, CDR2 FQNEAQ (reference sequence). The ends were cut back, 3 bases at V and 4 bases at J, with 11 bases in the middle. The CDR3 consists of 14 residues. Each donor gave about 9.3 milliliters of peripheral blood. A second PCR of roughly 7 to 11 cycles used a sample-barcoded 5' primer and a J-beta primer mix. Each single sample gave us at least 3 million CDR3-containing paired-end reads. TCRdb used MiXCR to reprocess the 5' RACE reads, holding one entry per CDR3 protein. Of 1.2 million to 1.5 million distinct CDR3 sequences listed, 42% are singletons.

Sequenced input: blood. The V gene is TRBV7-9, the J gene TRBJ2-3; the D is unclear. This receptor was identified in a woman aged 18-29 years in good health. The CDR3 sequence: CASSFALGADTQYF. CDR3 in DNA: TGTGCCAGCAGCTTCGCCCTAGGAGCAGATACGCAGTATTTT.